What follows describes a single TCR beta chain. Its antigen remains unidentified. This entry comes from a study of cytomegalovirus exposure and HLA in healthy donors. Study-level results: An analysis done earlier found most TCR beta V segments productive about 87% or about 30% of the time. Cytomegalovirus status was reportedly diagnosed by the classifier with high specificity and sensitivity. Most TCR sequences showed up rarely, but some public TCRs showed up in many donors.

CDR3 length equals 18 residues. V lost 3 bases to trimming and J lost 9 bases; unmatched junction nucleotides: 18. Germline-derived CDR1 and CDR2 are MDHEN and SYDVKM. The PCR employed 60 Vbeta primers together with 13 Jbeta primers. Produced via immunoSEQ multiplex PCR; TCRdb's table is partial and in-frame only. Of over 100,000 clones in the sample, just over 65% were seen once. Nominally healthy donors provided the samples, though records likely missed some immune exposures. This sequence was found in a man between 18 and 35 years old in good health and CMV-seronegative. This chain uses TRBV28 with TRBJ2-1; 9 bases align to TRBD2. The sequenced material came from PBMCs. CDR3 in amino acids: CASSFHRTAGGGWGEQFF. CDR3 coding DNA: TGTGCCAGCAGTTTCCACCGCACAGCGGGAGGAGGCTGGGGTGAGCAGTTCTTC.